One sample yielded the 22 T cell receptor beta chains listed below, sequenced in a study of T-cell memory formation after mild COVID-19. TCRdb called the 5' RACE reads again in MiXCR, with one record for every CDR3 protein. The sample contains approximately 150,000 distinct CDR3 sequences, 15% to 20% of which appear only once. The specimen was PBMCs or a T cell subset sorted from them (not recorded which). All receptors come from an adult woman who had mild COVID-19 (a few samples of this study predate the infection). Cell type and time point are not known.

This clonotype showed up just a few times. The V and J genes are TRBV20-1 and TRBJ2-7, with TRBD1 matching 9 bases. The V and J ends lost 1 base and 2 bases, in that order; junction bases with no gene match: 3. The germline V gene has CDR1 DFQATT and CDR2 SNEGSKA (reference sequence). This CDR3 is 14 amino acids long. This chain's CDR3 is CSARVRDRAYEQYF. DNA of the CDR3: TGCAGTGCTAGAGTCCGGGACAGGGCCTACGAGCAGTACTTC.

This clonotype was recorded a few times. The chain uses TRBV29-1 and TRBJ2-4; 11 nucleotides agree with TRBD1. CDR3 length: 14 amino acids. Germline V gene data show CDR1 as SQVTM and CDR2 as ANQGSEA. V lost 6 bases to trimming and J lost 1 base; unmatched junction nucleotides: 2. The CDR3 DNA reads TGCAGCGTCGGGGACAGGGGGGCCAAAAACATTCAGTACTTC. This sequence encodes CSVGDRGAKNIQYF. The whole variable domain, filled in from reference TRBV29-1 and TRBJ2-4, reads SAVISQKPSRDICQRGTSLTIQCQVDSQVTMMFWYRQQPGQSLTLIATANQGSEATYESGFVIDKFPISRPNLTFSTLTVSNMSPEDSSIYLCSVGDRGAKNIQYFGAGTRLSVL.

This clonotype was seen a handful of times. J is TRBJ2-1 and V is TRBV15; TRBD1 agrees at 8 bases. The CDR3 is made up of 12 amino acids. Losses at the gene ends were 0 bases for V and 13 bases for J; bases not matched to a gene: 2. Germline CDR1 and CDR2: LNHNV and YYDKDF (reference sequence). The CDR3 spells CATSRDGTGQFF. The CDR3 DNA is TGTGCCACCAGCAGAGATGGGACAGGACAGTTCTTC.

The table lists this clonotype with a few counts. The V gene is TRBV7-9, the J gene TRBJ2-3; 10 bases fit TRBD2. This CDR3 comprises 15 residues. The J segment lost 2 bases and the V segment lost 8 bases, leaving 7 bases of the junction unmatched. CDR1 is SEHNR, CDR2 FQNEAQ, per germline (reference sequence). CDR3 in DNA: TGTGCCAGCGGAAATAGCGGGAGGTACACAGATACGCAGTATTTT. It specifies CASGNSGRYTDTQYF.

V gene TRBV5-4 combines with J gene TRBJ2-7; D is uncertain. Per germline, CDR1 SGHNT and CDR2 YYREEE (reference sequence). The V end lost 0 bases, the J end lost 0 bases, and 10 bases lay between the germline ends. CDR3 length: 15 residues. CDR3 sequence (DNA): TGTGCCAGCAGCTTGGAGGCGCTGGGCTCCTACGAGCAGTACTTC. It translates to CASSLEALGSYEQYF.

V and J are TRBV30 and TRBJ2-1; perhaps TRBD1 as D (5 bases). Trimming stripped 0 bases from V and 7 bases from J, with 13 bases between. In germline, CDR1 is GTSNPN, CDR2 SVGIG (reference sequence). The CDR3 covers 14 residues. CDR3 protein: CAWSVGHGANEQFF. As DNA, the CDR3 is TGTGCCTGGAGTGTAGGCCATGGGGCTAATGAGCAGTTCTTC. The full variable domain, in which reference TRBV30 and TRBJ2-1 provide the parts outside the CDR3, is SQTIHQWPATLVQPVGSPLSLECTVEGTSNPNLYWYRQAAGRGLQLLFYSVGIGQISSEVPQNLSASRPQDRQFILSSKKLLLSDSGFYLCAWSVGHGANEQFFGPGTRLTVL.

The chain uses TRBV5-1 and TRBJ1-1; D is possibly TRBD1 (6 bases). The CDR3 has 15 amino acids. Germline lookup yields CDR1 SGHRS and CDR2 YFSETQ. V dropped 4 bases and J dropped 5 bases, with 18 bases sitting between them. The CDR3 loop is CASSPSGEAGTEAFF. CDR3 nucleotides: TGCGCCAGCAGCCCCTCAGGGGAGGCGGGGACTGAAGCTTTCTTT. The full variable domain, rest sourced from reference TRBV5-1 and TRBJ1-1, is KAGVTQTPRYLIKTRGQQVTLSCSPISGHRSVSWYQQTPGQGLQFLFEYFSETQRNKGNFPGRFSGRQFSNSRSEMNVSTLELGDSALYLCASSPSGEAGTEAFFGQGTRLTVV.

The chain carries TRBV30 and TRBJ1-6; possible D gene TRBD1, 6 bases. CDR3 size: 15 residues. V was clipped by 0 bases and J by 8 bases, with 14 bases between them. The germline gives CDR1 GTSNPN, CDR2 SVGIG (reference sequence). Here the CDR3 reads CAWSVGGVSYSPLHF. The CDR3 nucleotides read TGTGCCTGGAGTGTAGGGGGTGTTAGTTATTCACCCCTCCACTTT.

The table lists this clonotype with a few counts. CDR3 nucleotide sequence: TGCAGTGCGGGACAGGGCTCCTACGAGCAGTACTTC. Protein: CSAGQGSYEQYF. The chain couples TRBV20-1 to TRBJ2-7; 9 positions match TRBD1. Trimming took 6 bases from V and 0 from J; bases not matched to a gene: 0. This CDR3 region has 12 residues. In germline, CDR1 is DFQATT, CDR2 SNEGSKA (reference sequence).

Written as DNA, the CDR3 is TGCAGTGCTAGAGTGGCGGGAACGGACACCGGGGAGCTGTTTTTT. Amino acids: CSARVAGTDTGELFF. The V and J genes are TRBV20-1 and TRBJ2-2; TRBD2 might be the D (6 bases). Trimming cost V 1 base and J 3 bases, with 12 bases left between them. The CDR3 has 15 amino acids. Germline lookup yields CDR1 DFQATT and CDR2 SNEGSKA (reference sequence).

The rearrangement joins TRBV29-1 to TRBJ2-5, with D unresolved. The CDR3 is 14 residues long. The germline gives CDR1 SQVTM, CDR2 ANQGSEA. V lost 0 bases and J 5 bases, leaving 13 bases between the germline ends. The CDR3 loop is CSVEDFVGRETQYF. In nucleotides, the CDR3 is TGCAGCGTTGAAGATTTTGTGGGTAGGGAGACCCAGTACTTC.

Only a few counts were recorded for this clonotype. V and J are TRBV11-2 and TRBJ2-7; 11 bases align to TRBD1. The CDR3 length is 16 residues. Germline V gives CDR1 SGHAT, CDR2 FQNNGV. The J segment lost 3 bases and the V segment lost 5 bases, leaving 9 bases of the junction unmatched. Here the CDR3 DNA reads TGTGCCAGCAGCCTCCCGGGACAGGGGGGATTCTACGAGCAGTACTTC. It yields the protein CASSLPGQGGFYEQYF.

This chain joins TRBV12-3 or TRBV12-4 and TRBJ2-7; weak D call: TRBD2 (6 bases). Deletions cut 4 bases from V and 3 bases from J, with 13 bases between. The CDR3 is 14 residues long. The DNA for the CDR3 is TGTGCCAGCAGTTCTCGCGGGATGGGCTACGAGCAGTACTTC. This encodes CASSSRGMGYEQYF.

The genes are TRBV6-5 and TRBJ2-7; perhaps D is TRBD1 or TRBD2 (5 bases each). Germline V CDR1 and CDR2: MNHEY, SVGAGI. This CDR3 has 14 amino acids. Trimming removed 1 base at V and 12 bases at J, with 19 bases between. The CDR3 protein is CASSYYKGTALAYF. CDR3 sequence (DNA): TGTGCCAGCAGTTACTACAAAGGGACGGCCCTAGCGTACTTC.

There are a few counts of this clonotype. The V and J genes are TRBV12-3 or TRBV12-4 and TRBJ2-1, with D perhaps matching TRBD1 (8 bases). The CDR3 extends over 15 amino acids. Trimming took 4 bases from V and 9 from J, leaving 19 bases between them. The CDR3 region is CASSSELTGGAEQFF. In DNA, the CDR3 is TGTGCCAGCAGTTCCGAATTAACAGGGGGGGCTGAGCAGTTCTTC.

In its sample, this clonotype was seen many times. The gene calls are TRBV5-1 and TRBJ2-1, with 8 positions matching TRBD1. Trimming took 2 bases from V and 0 from J; bases not matched to a gene: 1. The CDR3 spans 15 residues. From germline, CDR1 is SGHRS and CDR2 YFSETQ. CDR3 sequence: CASSLTGGSYNEQFF. The CDR3 bases are TGCGCCAGCAGCTTAACAGGGGGCTCCTACAATGAGCAGTTCTTC.

Comments on this clonotype: Sequence at one end of the junction differs from germline and may be a read error. The gene calls are TRBV5-1 and TRBJ2-2, with 7 positions matching TRBD1. Germline-derived CDR1 and CDR2 are SGHRS and YFSETQ. The CDR3 totals 16 residues. In DNA form, the CDR3 reads TGCGACAGCAGCTCTCCGGGACAGATCAACACCGGGGAGCTGTTTTTT. Its translation is CDSSSPGQINTGELFF.

This clonotype was detected a few times. This sequence joins TRBV7-3 and TRBJ2-2; D remains unclear. Germline V gene data show CDR1 as SGHTA and CDR2 as FQGTGA. V lost 3 bases, J lost 7 bases, and 9 bases lay in between. The CDR3 extends over 13 amino acids. In DNA, the CDR3 is TGTGCCAGCAGCTTGCCTTCCGTCGGGGAGCTGTTTTTT. Amino acids: CASSLPSVGELFF.

CDR3 protein: CASTPTGNTGELFF. The CDR3 region has the DNA TGTGCCAGCACTCCCACAGGGAACACCGGGGAGCTGTTTTTT. J is TRBJ2-2 and V is TRBV12-3 or TRBV12-4; D is possibly TRBD1 (5 bases). The CDR3 consists of 14 residues. V was cut by 7 bases and J by 1 base, with 10 bases left in between.

The chain recombines TRBV5-1 with TRBJ1-1; D gene unclear. Trimming removed 2 bases at V and 1 base at J, with 3 bases between. Germline V gene lookup returns CDR1 SGHRS and CDR2 YFSETQ. CDR3 length: 12 residues. Written as DNA, the CDR3 is TGCGCCAGCAGCTTCCAGAACACTGAAGCTTTCTTT. It yields the protein CASSFQNTEAFF.

This clonotype was counted many times. V and J are TRBV7-3 and TRBJ2-1, with 9 bases that match TRBD2. This CDR3 contains 18 residues. Germline CDR1 is SGHTA and CDR2 is FQGTGA. V gave up 1 base and J gave up 8 bases; unmatched junction bases: 15. DNA for the CDR3: TGTGCCAGCAGCTTAAGGCCCGGTCGGCGGGGGGGTATTCATGAGCAGTTCTTC. This codes for CASSLRPGRRGGIHEQFF.

The chain recombines TRBV7-2 with TRBJ2-3; no reliable D call. V was pared by 1 base and J by 7 bases, with 30 bases between. Germline V CDR1 and CDR2: SGHTA, FQGNSA. CDR3 length equals 20 residues. The DNA of the CDR3 is TGTGCCAGCAGCTTAGGAGGCCCCCGGTCCACCCGCGCCACTGCCAATACGCAGTATTTT. Residues: CASSLGGPRSTRATANTQYF. The variable domain in full, completed from reference TRBV7-2 and TRBJ2-3, reads GAGVSQSPSNKVTEKGKDVELRCDPISGHTALYWYRQSLGQGLEFLIYFQGNSAPDKSGLPSDRFSAERTGGSVSTLTIQRTQQEDSAVYLCASSLGGPRSTRATANTQYFGPGTRLTVL.